This entry lists 2 T cell receptor beta chains sequenced from one sample in a study of blood T cell repertoires in COVID-19 (dated by TCRdb to about 2020). Receptors were amplified or captured by the immunoSEQ multiplex PCR assay. TCRdb took over this immuneACCESS table, retaining in-frame rearrangements with V and J assigned. Such tables are incomplete; in checked studies, under half of the missing clones stem from an unresolved V gene, and the remainder is unexplained. This sample holds about 220,000 clones; about 85% were observed only once. The biggest ten clones account for about 20% of the sample. The sequenced sample was peripheral blood. These receptors all come from a young man with active or convalescent COVID-19.

This clone was observed once. This chain links TRBV6-6 with TRBJ2-5; unclear D gene. Trimming shortened V by 2 bases and J by 2 bases, and 12 bases separated the two germline ends. The CDR3 is 15 residues long. Germline CDR1 is MNHNY and CDR2 is SVGAGI (reference sequence). CDR3 sequence reads: CASSYVVGQQETQYF. CDR3 DNA sequence: TGTGCCAGCAGTTACGTTGTTGGTCAGCAAGAGACCCAGTACTTC.

This chain uses TRBV29-1 with TRBJ2-3; the match to TRBD2 covers 7 bases. Germline CDR1 and CDR2: SQVTM and ANQGSEA. This CDR3 is built from 13 residues. V trimming: 7 bases; J trimming: 5 bases; junction bases outside the gene matches: 9. CDR3: CSAASGTKDTQYF. The CDR3 DNA reads as TGCAGCGCGGCTAGCGGTACTAAAGATACGCAGTATTTT.